This T cell receptor beta chain was captured by sequencing in a study of cytomegalovirus exposure and HLA in healthy donors. This clone was seen once. Its antigen is as yet unknown. General study findings and limits: Donors were assumed by presence/absence analyses to have roughly uniform sequencing depth. There were some public TCRs occurring in many donors, but most TCR sequences were rare. In a later analysis, V- and J-gene trimming of beta chains associated with a DCLRE1C missense variant, replicated independently.

PCR involved 60 Vbeta and 13 Jbeta primers. Sequenced by immunoSEQ multiplex PCR; TCRdb stores in-frame clones only, minus some. The sample has 160,000 or so clones, more than 65% seen once. Trimming took off 7 bases at V and 0 bases at J, with 12 bases between the two ends. The V gene's germline CDR1 is MDHEN and CDR2 SYDVKM. This CDR3 is 14 amino acids long. The specimen was PBMCs. The source of this sequence is a man between 18 and 29 years old in good health and CMV-seropositive. The chain employs TRBV28 and TRBJ1-2; D possibly corresponds to TRBD1 (5 bases). The CDR3 coding sequence is TGTGCCAGCACCACCTGGGGGGCTAACTATGGCTACACCTTC. It specifies CASTTWGANYGYTF.